The following is a TCR beta chain sequence with its context. The entry originates in a study of control samples from healthy donors and cancer patients. Clones were sequenced by immunoSEQ multiplex PCR, and TCRdb holds only the in-frame ones, with some missing. The table records around 130,000 clones, around nine tenths of them present only once. The CDR3 spans 15 residues. V lost 3 bases to trimming and J lost 3 bases, with 13 bases between them. Germline loops: CDR1 WNHNN, CDR2 SYGVQD (reference sequence). The J gene is TRBJ2-3, the V gene TRBV10-1, with D perhaps matching TRBD1 (6 bases). The sequence derives from a man aged 25 to 40 in good health. Sequencing input: blood. The CDR3 DNA is TGCGCCAGCAGTGACCCAGGGGCATGGACAGATACGCAGTATTTT. This sequence encodes CASSDPGAWTDTQYF.